These 25 T cell receptor beta chains were sequenced from one sample in a study of T-cell memory formation after mild COVID-19. TCRdb passed the 5' RACE reads through MiXCR, listing each CDR3 protein once. This table has roughly 240,000 distinct CDR3 sequences, approximately 15% appearing once. Sequencing used PBMCs or a T cell subset sorted from them (not recorded which). The receptor source for this set is an adult woman who had mild COVID-19 (a few samples of this study predate the infection). Cell type and time point are not known.

In its sample, this clonotype was seen a few times. The J gene is TRBJ2-2, the V gene TRBV18, with TRBD1 matching over 7 bases. This CDR3 comprises 16 residues. The trim removed 4 bases at V and 7 bases at J, leaving 12 bases unmatched. Per the germline V gene, CDR1 is KGHSH and CDR2 is LQKENI. The DNA of the CDR3 is TGTGCCAGCTCACTGGGGACAGAGGACGTACACGGGGAGCTGTTTTTT. As protein: CASSLGTEDVHGELFF.

The table lists this clonotype with a few counts. V is TRBV10-3 and J is TRBJ2-7; D may be TRBD1 or TRBD2 (5 bases each). Trimming removed 6 bases from V and 1 base from J, with 16 bases in between. This CDR3 has 15 amino acids. Germline loops: CDR1 ENHRY, CDR2 SYGVKD. The CDR3 loop is CAIRDSGTGSYEQYF. CDR3 sequence (DNA): TGTGCCATCAGGGATTCCGGGACGGGGTCCTACGAGCAGTACTTC.

This clonotype was recorded at least ten times. This chain uses TRBV5-5 with TRBJ2-7, with a possible D match to TRBD1 (6 bases). The CDR3 has 15 residues. V lost 6 bases and J lost 4, with 20 bases in between. Per germline, CDR1 SGHKS and CDR2 YYEKEE (reference sequence). The CDR3 sequence: CASTRQASRVYEQYF. Written as DNA, the CDR3 is TGTGCCAGCACCCGACAGGCCTCCAGAGTTTACGAGCAGTACTTC.

This clonotype was counted many times. The V call is TRBV29-1, the J call TRBJ2-2; maybe TRBD1 (6 bases). Germline lookup yields CDR1 SQVTM and CDR2 ANQGSEA. Trimming cost V 7 bases and J 4 bases, with 10 bases left between them. This CDR3 is built from 12 residues. The CDR3 is CSGGQSTGELFF. The CDR3, as DNA: TGCAGCGGTGGACAGTCCACCGGGGAGCTGTTTTTT.

The CDR3 DNA reads as TGCGCCAGCATACCACACCCGGCGAACACTGAAGCTTTCTTT. Its protein is CASIPHPANTEAFF. The V and J genes are TRBV5-1 and TRBJ1-1; D is undetermined. Germline CDR1 and CDR2: SGHRS and YFSETQ. Deletions cut 6 bases from V and 1 base from J, with 13 bases between. CDR3 size: 14 residues.

Only a few counts were recorded for this clonotype. The gene calls are TRBV7-9 and TRBJ2-1, with a tentative D call TRBD1 (5 bases). Germline lookup yields CDR1 SEHNR and CDR2 FQNEAQ (reference sequence). V was pared by 8 bases and J by 2 bases, with 16 bases between. This CDR3 contains 15 residues. The DNA of the CDR3 is TGTGCCAGCGGCCAGTTTGACAGAACCTACAATGAGCAGTTCTTC. Its translation: CASGQFDRTYNEQFF.

V usage is TRBV20-1 and J usage is TRBJ1-4, with D unresolved. Trimming stripped 0 bases from V and 8 bases from J, with 13 bases between. The CDR3 totals 14 residues. The germline CDR1 and CDR2 sequences are DFQATT and SNEGSKA (reference sequence). The CDR3 is CSARDGSSREKLFF. The CDR3 coding sequence is TGCAGTGCTAGAGATGGCAGCTCGCGGGAAAAACTGTTTTTT.

The chain combines TRBV5-1 with TRBJ1-1; D is possibly TRBD1 (5 bases). The V end lost 4 bases, the J end lost 5 bases, and 12 bases lay between the germline ends. CDR3 length: 13 amino acids. CDR1 and CDR2 from the germline V gene are SGHRS and YFSETQ. The CDR3 DNA reads as TGCGCCAGCAGCCGGGACGAGGGGACTGAAGCTTTCTTT. Translated: CASSRDEGTEAFF.

V is TRBV7-3 and J is TRBJ1-1; D is ambiguous. CDR1 is SGHTA, CDR2 FQGTGA, per germline. The CDR3 has 17 residues. Trimming took off 2 bases at V and 0 bases at J, with 16 bases between the two ends. The CDR3 region has the DNA TGTGCCAGCAGCTTAGGGCCCCCCAAGCAGATGAACACTGAAGCTTTCTTT. Protein: CASSLGPPKQMNTEAFF.

The sample holds a few counts of this clonotype. The chain uses TRBV6-5 and TRBJ2-7; 8 bases line up with TRBD2. This CDR3 region has 16 residues. In germline, CDR1 is MNHEY, CDR2 SVGAGI. The J segment lost 0 bases and the V segment lost 0 bases, leaving 4 bases of the junction unmatched. CDR3 in amino acids: CASSYSRLAGSYEQYF. CDR3 nucleotide sequence: TGTGCCAGCAGTTACTCGAGGCTAGCGGGCTCCTACGAGCAGTACTTC.

This clonotype was seen a few times. The chain links TRBV7-2 to TRBJ2-3; 9 nucleotides align to TRBD2. Germline lookup yields CDR1 SGHTA and CDR2 FQGNSA. This CDR3 comprises 16 residues. The trim removed 2 bases at V and 2 bases at J, leaving 5 bases unmatched. The CDR3, as DNA: TGTGCCAGCAGCTTATCTCTAGCGGGGTACACAGATACGCAGTATTTT. Its protein is CASSLSLAGYTDTQYF.

This clonotype was counted many times. The V call is TRBV6-5, the J call TRBJ2-7, with a tentative D call TRBD2 (6 bases). Looked up from germline, CDR1 is MNHEY and CDR2 is SVGAGI. This CDR3 region has 14 residues. The V end lost 6 bases, the J end lost 2 bases, and 14 bases lay between the germline ends. Here the CDR3 DNA reads TGTGCCAGCAGCCCTAGGACTAAAGCCTACGAGCAGTACTTC. Its translation: CASSPRTKAYEQYF.

This clonotype was seen a handful of times. The chain uses TRBV20-1 and TRBJ2-1; TRBD2 aligns across 9 bases. Per the germline V gene, CDR1 is DFQATT and CDR2 is SNEGSKA (reference sequence). This CDR3 is built from 13 residues. V shed 1 base and J 10 bases; nucleotides not matched to a gene: 5. CDR3 region: CSARALAGHEQFF. The CDR3 nucleotides read TGCAGTGCTAGAGCACTAGCGGGTCACGAGCAGTTCTTC.

This clonotype was counted many times. This chain connects TRBV2 to TRBJ2-7; D is possibly TRBD2 (6 bases). CDR3 length equals 14 residues. V dropped 5 bases and J dropped 6 bases, with 17 bases sitting between them. Germline V gene data show CDR1 as SNHLY and CDR2 as FYNNEI. The CDR3 region has the DNA TGTGCCAGCAGTCGACTAGTTGGAGGTCTCGAGCAGTACTTC. Its translation: CASSRLVGGLEQYF.

V and J are TRBV9 and TRBJ2-1; 10 nucleotides line up with TRBD2. The ends lost 1 base at V and 6 bases at J; junction bases unmatched: 7. CDR1 SGDLS and CDR2 YYNGEE come from the germline V gene. This CDR3 spans 16 amino acids. In nucleotides, the CDR3 is TGTGCCAGCAGCGTATTGGCTAGCGGGAGTCGCAATGAGCAGTTCTTC. Its protein is CASSVLASGSRNEQFF.

The J gene is TRBJ2-1, the V gene TRBV4-1, with TRBD2 as a possible D gene (5 bases). V lost 4 bases, J lost 7 bases, and 17 bases lay in between. The CDR3 has 15 amino acids. In germline, CDR1 is MGHRA, CDR2 YSYEKL. CDR3 sequence reads: CASSLGLSLGNEQFF. Written as DNA, the CDR3 is TGCGCCAGCAGCCTCGGACTTAGCTTGGGAAATGAGCAGTTCTTC.

This chain uses TRBV7-9 with TRBJ1-5; 7 nucleotides align to TRBD1. The CDR3 extends over 15 amino acids. Germline V lookup: CDR1 SEHNR, CDR2 FQNEAQ (reference sequence). V shed 3 bases and J 3 bases; nucleotides not matched to a gene: 5. The chain's CDR3 is CASSLTGQPNQPQHF. DNA of the CDR3: TGTGCCAGCAGCTTGACAGGGCAGCCCAATCAGCCCCAGCATTTT.

This sequence joins TRBV18 and TRBJ2-3; TRBD1 is a possible D gene (5 bases). Looked up from germline, CDR1 is KGHSH and CDR2 is LQKENI. The V end was cut by 3 bases, the J end by 4 bases, with 5 bases between. This CDR3 spans 12 amino acids. The CDR3 is CASSPTADTQYF. DNA for the CDR3: TGTGCCAGCTCACCGACAGCAGATACGCAGTATTTT.

This clonotype appeared a few times. V is TRBV18 and J is TRBJ2-7; 9 bases are shared with TRBD1. The CDR3 is 16 residues long. V lost 4 bases to trimming and J lost 0 bases; unmatched junction nucleotides: 7. In germline, CDR1 is KGHSH, CDR2 LQKENI. In nucleotides, the CDR3 is TGTGCCAGCTCACTACGCGGGACAGGGATCTCCTACGAGCAGTACTTC. The encoded protein is CASSLRGTGISYEQYF.

This chain joins TRBV4-1 and TRBJ2-2; 8 bases match TRBD1. Germline-derived CDR1 and CDR2 are MGHRA and YSYEKL. V shed 1 base and J 2 bases; nucleotides not matched to a gene: 6. The length of the CDR3 is 17 residues. In DNA, the CDR3 is TGCGCCAGCAGCCAAGGTCCCGGACAGGGTAACACCGGGGAGCTGTTTTTT. Translation gives CASSQGPGQGNTGELFF.

The gene calls are TRBV4-3 and TRBJ1-2; D gene ambiguous. The V gene's germline CDR1 is LGHNA and CDR2 YSLEER. The CDR3 totals 15 residues. V lost 0 bases and J 9 bases, leaving 17 bases between the germline ends. CDR3 residues: CASSQELGRSPSYTF. CDR3 in DNA: TGCGCCAGCAGCCAAGAGTTAGGACGGTCGCCAAGCTACACCTTC.

The chain uses TRBV6-5 and TRBJ2-4; D possibly corresponds to TRBD2 (5 bases). The CDR3 runs 15 residues. The V gene lost 0 bases and the J gene lost 9 bases, with 15 bases spanning the gap. Germline V gene data show CDR1 as MNHEY and CDR2 as SVGAGI. For the CDR3, the DNA is TGTGCCAGCAGTTACTCGACTGGCACCGGGGTCATTCAGTACTTC. Encoded protein: CASSYSTGTGVIQYF.

This clonotype was seen a handful of times. The CDR3 DNA reads TGTGCCAGCAGTTCTCTGGGGATAGCCAAAAACATTCAGTACTTC. Protein product: CASSSLGIAKNIQYF. This sequence joins TRBV27 and TRBJ2-4, with no clear D. CDR1 is MNHEY and CDR2 is SMNVEV in the germline V gene (reference sequence). The V end was cut by 4 bases, the J end by 0 bases, with 10 bases between. CDR3 length: 15 residues.

The table lists this clonotype with a few counts. The chain joins TRBV15 to TRBJ1-1, with D maybe TRBD1 (6 bases). The germline V gene has CDR1 LNHNV and CDR2 YYDKDF (reference sequence). V lost 1 base to trimming and J lost 1 base, with 13 bases between them. CDR3 length: 16 amino acids. For the CDR3, the DNA is TGTGCCACCAGCAGAGGAAGAGGGGGGCAGAACACTGAAGCTTTCTTT. It codes for CATSRGRGGQNTEAFF.

This clonotype was recorded a few times. This chain joins TRBV5-1 and TRBJ1-1; tentatively, D is TRBD1 (5 bases). The CDR3 contains 16 residues. Germline lookup yields CDR1 SGHRS and CDR2 YFSETQ. With 3 bases removed from V and 7 bases from J, the gap between germline ends came to 22 bases. CDR3 DNA: TGCGCCAGCAGCTCCGGTGGGACCGATGGACGGAGTGAAGCTTTCTTT. As protein: CASSSGGTDGRSEAFF.